These 6 T cell receptor beta chains were sequenced from one sample in a study of metastatic and nonmetastatic thyroid tumors. MiXCR reprocessed the PCR reads for TCRdb. The sample consists of 20,000 or so clones, more than 12% of them appearing once. Every patient underwent thyroid surgery untreated. The sequencing sample was made of tumor tissue. These TCRs come from a female donor with papillary thyroid cancer or a benign thyroid nodule (not recorded which). Some clones in this sample may be carry-over from other donors' samples.

The J gene is TRBJ1-6, the V gene TRBV27; a possible D gene is TRBD1 (5 bases). Germline V gene data show CDR1 as MNHEY and CDR2 as SMNVEV (reference sequence). Trimming took 7 bases from V and 9 from J, leaving 22 bases between them. This CDR3 region has 16 residues. The CDR3 loop reads CASIFFGASRGSPLHF. The CDR3 region has the DNA TGTGCCAGCATTTTTTTCGGTGCGAGTAGGGGTTCACCCCTCCACTTT.

The V and J genes are TRBV23-1 and TRBJ2-1; 8 positions agree with TRBD1. TRBV23-1 is assigned to the ORF class and has an uncertain function. The J segment lost 4 bases and the V segment lost 6 bases, leaving 14 bases of the junction unmatched. The CDR3 is 17 amino acids. CDR3 sequence: CASSSSPQGAGYNEQFF. The CDR3 DNA follows: TGCGCCAGCAGCTCCTCACCCCAGGGGGCAGGATACAATGAGCAGTTCTTC.

This clone was seen a handful of times. A much bigger clone sits one base away, suggesting this may be a read error. The chain carries TRBV11-1 and TRBJ2-1, with TRBD2 matching over 7 bases. CDR1 is SGHAT and CDR2 is FQDESV in the germline V gene (reference sequence). The ends lost 5 bases at V and 6 bases at J; junction bases unmatched: 13. CDR3 size: 16 residues. The CDR3: CASSPSGGGAGNEQFF. The CDR3 nucleotides are TGTGCCAGCAGCCCTAGCGGCGGGGGTGCCGGCAATGAGCAGTTCTTC. Filled out from reference TRBV11-1 and TRBJ2-1, the complete variable domain reads EAEVAQSPRYKITEKSQAVAFWCDPISGHATLYWYRQILGQGPELLVQFQDESVVDDSQLPKDRFSAERLKGVDSTLKIQPAELGDSAMYLCASSPSGGGAGNEQFFGPGTRLTVL.

The rearrangement uses TRBV7-6 and TRBJ2-3; 9 bases are a match to TRBD1. Looked up from germline, CDR1 is SGHVS and CDR2 is FNYEAQ. The CDR3 sequence is 15 residues long. With V trimmed by 3 bases and J by 0 bases, 1 base remained unmatched. The CDR3 loop is CASSFGQGSTDTQYF. In nucleotides, the CDR3 is TGTGCCAGCAGCTTCGGACAGGGGAGCACAGATACGCAGTATTTT. The full variable domain, completed using reference TRBV7-6 and TRBJ2-3, is GAGVSQSPRYKVTKRGQDVALRCDPISGHVSLYWYRQALGQGPEFLTYFNYEAQQDKSGLPNDRFSAERPEGSISTLTIQRTEQRDSAMYRCASSFGQGSTDTQYFGPGTRLTVL.

This clone was observed at least ten times. The chain is built from TRBV5-6 and TRBJ1-1; unclear D gene. Germline CDR1 SGHDT, CDR2 YYEEEE. The germline V and J ends were trimmed by 2 bases and 4 bases, with 9 bases remaining between them. This CDR3 comprises 13 residues. The CDR3 DNA reads TGTGCCAGCAGCTTCCAGATTAGCACTGAAGCTTTCTTT. This gives the protein CASSFQISTEAFF. Looking up the rest from reference TRBV5-6 and TRBJ1-1 gives the full variable domain: DAGVTQSPTHLIKTRGQQVTLRCSPKSGHDTVSWYQQALGQGPQFIFQYYEEEERQRGNFPDRFSGHQFPNYSSELNVNALLLGDSALYLCASSFQISTEAFFGQGTRLTVV.

This clone was observed many times. The rearrangement links TRBV5-1 to TRBJ2-5, with D possibly being TRBD2 (6 bases). Trimming removed 3 bases from V and 5 bases from J, with 14 bases in between. This CDR3 is built from 14 residues. Germline values: CDR1 SGHRS, CDR2 YFSETQ. The CDR3 sequence: CASSSMAGLETQYF. For the CDR3, the DNA is TGCGCCAGCAGCTCAATGGCGGGACTGGAGACCCAGTACTTC.